This T cell receptor beta chain was profiled in a study of T cell repertoires in cytomegalovirus infection. One entry per CDR3 protein, called by TCRdb with MiXCR from the reads. Here the sample spans 680,000 or so distinct CDR3 sequences, roughly 36% being singletons. As regards this clonotype: No antigen is known for it.

Per the germline V gene, CDR1 is SEHNR and CDR2 is FQNEAQ (reference sequence). Trimming shortened V by 5 bases and J by 10 bases, and 11 bases separated the two germline ends. This CDR3 has 11 residues. This specimen consisted of cultured PBMCs, obtained from culture after CMV antigen stimulation. This chain joins TRBV7-9 and TRBJ1-2; the D is unclear. The clonotype originates from a human donor in good health (CMV status not recorded). Some clones in this sample may be carry-over from other donors' samples. CDR3 sequence (DNA): TGTGCCAGCAGCCGTCCCTCCGACTACACCTTC. Protein sequence: CASSRPSDYTF.